The 17 T cell receptor beta chains below all came from one sample that was sequenced in a study of identical twins (dated by TCRdb to the mid-2010s). Receptor libraries were prepared by 5' RACE. TCRdb names Illumina HiSeq 2000 as the instrument used. TCRdb took the public reads, trimmed them with fastp at Q25, ran MiXCR for clone calling and kept in-frame beta chains. Merged by CDR3 protein, the rows form single entries marked with the most common genes and DNA. In this sample the table shows about 1.7 million distinct CDR3 sequences, around a third of which occur a single time. The biggest ten clones account for over 0.25% of the sample. The sequenced material came from cord blood. These receptors were collected from a newborn girl in good health.

This clonotype was seen ten or more times. The chain is built from TRBV20-1 and TRBJ1-2; D gene uncertain. The germline gives CDR1 DFQATT, CDR2 SNEGSKA (reference sequence). This CDR3 has 13 residues. The V end lost 3 bases, the J end lost 5 bases, and 13 bases lay between the germline ends. The CDR3 nucleotides are TGCAGTGCTAGCAACAGCCAAGGGTATGGCTACACCTTC. Residues: CSASNSQGYGYTF.

The table lists this clonotype with a few counts. The chain combines TRBV5-6 with TRBJ2-1, with 7 bases fitting TRBD1. V lost 4 bases and J lost 8; bases outside the gene matches: 6. Germline CDR1 and CDR2: SGHDT and YYEEEE. The CDR3 covers 13 residues. CDR3 protein: CASSIDRVDEQFF. The CDR3 bases are TGTGCCAGCAGCATCGACAGGGTAGATGAGCAGTTCTTC.

The genes are TRBV28 and TRBJ2-3; maybe TRBD2 (6 bases). The CDR3 has 14 residues. The germline V gene has CDR1 MDHEN and CDR2 SYDVKM. V shed 6 bases and J shed 4 bases, with 14 bases lying between them. The CDR3 region has the DNA TGTGCCAGCAGCCCAGCGGGTGCATCAGATACGCAGTATTTT. This gives the protein CASSPAGASDTQYF.

The CDR3 protein is CSASQGKETQYF. For the CDR3, the DNA is TGCAGTGCTAGCCAGGGCAAAGAGACCCAGTACTTC. The genes are TRBV20-1 and TRBJ2-5; D is perhaps TRBD1 (5 bases). Trimming left V 3 bases short and J 3 bases short, with 8 bases between. Per the germline V gene, CDR1 is DFQATT and CDR2 is SNEGSKA (reference sequence). The CDR3 runs to 12 residues.

The table lists this clonotype with a few counts. The rearrangement links TRBV2 to TRBJ2-4; tentative D call: TRBD1 (6 bases). The CDR3 is 15 amino acids. From germline, CDR1 is SNHLY and CDR2 FYNNEI. Deletions cut 6 bases from V and 5 bases from J, with 17 bases between. CDR3 loop: CASRLLRDKQNIQYF. The CDR3 DNA is TGTGCCAGCAGGTTACTCCGGGACAAACAAAACATTCAGTACTTC.

This clonotype was found a few times. The chain links TRBV25-1 to TRBJ2-1, with TRBD2 matching over 10 bases. The length of the CDR3 is 24 residues. After removal of 6 bases from V and 4 bases from J, the junction contained 33 bases not matched to a gene. Germline V gene data show CDR1 as MGHDK and CDR2 as SYGVNS. CDR3 DNA: TGTGCCAGCAGGCCTAGCGGGAGATATACAATCTCCCCCGCCTGGCGGGAGATATACAATGAGCAGTTCTTC. This codes for CASRPSGRYTISPAWREIYNEQFF.

V usage is TRBV6-6 and J usage is TRBJ2-7; tentative D call: TRBD2 (5 bases). With 0 bases removed from V and 6 bases from J, the gap between germline ends came to 9 bases. Germline V gene data show CDR1 as MNHNY and CDR2 as SVGAGI (reference sequence). This CDR3 is 13 amino acids long. CDR3 region: CASSYSTGSEQYF. In DNA form, the CDR3 reads TGTGCCAGCAGTTACTCGACGGGGTCCGAGCAGTACTTC.

This chain joins TRBV28 and TRBJ2-5, with D perhaps given as TRBD1 or TRBD2 (5 bases each). From germline, CDR1 is MDHEN and CDR2 SYDVKM. The CDR3 has 16 residues. The V end was cut by 0 bases, the J end by 5 bases, with 16 bases between. The CDR3 bases are TGTGCCAGCAGTTTATGGGGGACGGTGGTTCAGGAGACCCAGTACTTC. This codes for CASSLWGTVVQETQYF.

The sample holds a few counts of this clonotype. The chain is built from TRBV6-2 or TRBV6-3 and TRBJ2-1; TRBD2 aligns across 11 bases. J was trimmed by 6 bases and V by 0 bases; bases with no gene match: 4. Germline lookup yields CDR1 MNHEY and CDR2 SVGEGT. The CDR3 runs to 16 residues. The CDR3 loop is CASSYSTGTSGNEQFF. The CDR3 nucleotides read TGTGCCAGCAGTTACTCGACCGGGACTAGCGGCAATGAGCAGTTCTTC.

The gene calls are TRBV7-9 and TRBJ1-2; no firm D call. Trimming took off 5 bases at V and 8 bases at J, with 9 bases between the two ends. Germline loops: CDR1 SEHNR, CDR2 FQNEAQ (reference sequence). The CDR3 length is 11 residues. The CDR3, as DNA: TGTGCCAGCAGCCCTACGGGGGGCTACACCTTC. Encoded protein: CASSPTGGYTF.

The chain carries TRBV7-9 and TRBJ2-3, with 12 bases aligning to TRBD2. The V gene's germline CDR1 is SEHNR and CDR2 FQNEAQ (reference sequence). V dropped 6 bases and J dropped 0; count of bases not matched to a gene: 10. There are 18 residues in the CDR3. CDR3 in DNA: TGTGCCAGCAGTTCCGGGACTAGCGGGTATACTAGCACAGATACGCAGTATTTT. The encoded protein is CASSSGTSGYTSTDTQYF.

The CDR3 coding sequence is TGTGCCAGCAGCCTACAACAGGGAGGTGGCGCAGATGTGCAGTATTTT. Its protein product is CASSLQQGGGADVQYF. V usage is TRBV12-3 or TRBV12-4 and J usage is TRBJ2-3, with D perhaps being TRBD1 or TRBD2 (6 bases each). Between the trimmed V and J ends, which lost 6 bases and 11 bases, there was a span of 27 bases. The CDR3 totals 16 residues.

CDR3 residues: CSVSRVTEAFF. Here the CDR3 DNA reads TGCAGCGTATCCAGGGTCACTGAAGCTTTCTTT. This chain connects TRBV29-1 to TRBJ1-1; maybe TRBD1 (5 bases). The CDR3 loop spans 11 amino acids. V was clipped by 6 bases and J by 4 bases, with 9 bases between them. CDR1 is SQVTM, CDR2 ANQGSEA, per germline.

CDR3: CASSERPVPKNIQYF. For the CDR3, the DNA is TGTGCCAGCAGCGAAAGGCCAGTGCCCAAAAACATTCAGTACTTC. J is TRBJ2-4 and V is TRBV5-4, with D unclear. V lost 4 bases, J lost 2 bases, and 13 bases lay in between. This CDR3 spans 15 amino acids. CDR1 is SGHNT and CDR2 is YYREEE in the germline V gene (reference sequence).

The gene calls are TRBV11-1 and TRBJ1-1; possible D gene TRBD1, 5 bases. The CDR3 sequence is 16 residues long. Looked up from germline, CDR1 is SGHAT and CDR2 is FQDESV (reference sequence). Trimming removed 1 base from V and 4 bases from J, with 16 bases in between. The CDR3 DNA follows: TGTGCCAGCAGCTTAGAACCTATGGTGCAGGGCACTGAAGCTTTCTTT. This translates into CASSLEPMVQGTEAFF.

This clonotype was counted at least ten times. This chain's CDR3 is CASSLLAGGRDTQYF. Here the CDR3 DNA reads TGCGCCAGCAGCTTACTAGCGGGAGGGCGAGATACGCAGTATTTT. The rearrangement uses TRBV5-1 and TRBJ2-3, with TRBD2 matching 13 bases. The CDR3 sequence is 15 residues long. In germline, CDR1 is SGHRS, CDR2 YFSETQ. Losses at the gene ends were 2 bases for V and 5 bases for J; bases not matched to a gene: 2.

This clonotype has ten or more counts. The chain couples TRBV7-2 to TRBJ2-4; TRBD2 agrees at 9 bases. The germline CDR1 and CDR2 sequences are SGHTA and FQGNSA. V lost 1 base to trimming and J lost 0 bases; unmatched junction nucleotides: 10. CDR3 size: 19 residues. CDR3 DNA sequence: TGTGCCAGCAGCTTAGTCCCAGCGGGGGGTGTATTAGCCAAAAACATTCAGTACTTC. It codes for CASSLVPAGGVLAKNIQYF. Complete variable domain (other parts from reference TRBV7-2 and TRBJ2-4): GAGVSQSPSNKVTEKGKDVELRCDPISGHTALYWYRQSLGQGLEFLIYFQGNSAPDKSGLPSDRFSAERTGGSVSTLTIQRTQQEDSAVYLCASSLVPAGGVLAKNIQYFGAGTRLSVL.